This is a list of T cell receptor beta chains from one sample in a study of OX40 agonist ivuxolimab in advanced cancers. Repertoires were generated with immunoSEQ multiplex PCR, while TCRdb's copy carries only in-frame clones and drops some. The sample includes 25,000 to 30,000 clones, approximately 86% of them seen just once. The sample consisted of CD4+ or CD8+ T cells sorted from blood, taken in a trial of the OX40 agonist ivuxolimab. The receptors shown here come from an adult with an advanced solid tumor such as melanoma, head and neck, liver or kidney cancer. The CDR3 runs from the conserved cysteine through the conserved F or W. The order of the fields is clone size, J gene, D gene, V gene, CDR3 length, CDR3 protein, CDR3 DNA. A D gene is named only where the DNA matches it firmly. Clone size is stated in some rows and not others, as once, few, many or a class when expanded.

-,TRBJ1-1,-,TRBV19,13,CASRSRGNTEAFF,TGTGCCAGTAGGTCAAGGGGCAACACTGAAGCTTTCTTT
few,TRBJ2-5,-,TRBV5-4,16,CASSLEGERVQETQYF,TGTGCCAGCAGCTTGGAAGGGGAGCGGGTACAAGAGACCCAGTACTTC
-,TRBJ2-2,-,TRBV30,14,CAWRGLTNTGELFF,TGTGCCTGGAGGGGACTCACGAACACCGGGGAGCTGTTTTTT
-,TRBJ2-1,TRBD2,TRBV9,17,CASSVWEGTSAFNEQFF,TGTGCCAGCAGCGTATGGGAGGGGACTAGCGCTTTCAATGAGCAGTTCTTC
once,TRBJ2-2,-,TRBV9,12,CASSPSAGELFF,TGTGCCAGCAGCCCCTCGGCCGGGGAGCTGTTTTTT
-,TRBJ2-5,-,TRBV4-1,15,CASSQVGGKGETQYF,TGCGCCAGCAGCCAAGTTGGGGGGAAGGGAGAGACCCAGTACTTC
-,TRBJ2-7,TRBD2,TRBV5-6,17,CASSTLAGGPPGNEQYF,TGTGCCAGCAGCACACTAGCGGGAGGACCCCCCGGCAACGAGCAGTACTTC
-,TRBJ2-7,-,TRBV13,14,CASSFGTLSSEQYF,TGTGCCAGCAGCTTCGGTACCCTATCGAGCGAGCAGTACTTC
-,TRBJ2-1,TRBD2,TRBV6-4,17,CASSPLFGRGIYNEQFF,TGTGCCAGCAGCCCTCTCTTTGGGAGGGGTATCTACAATGAGCAGTTCTTC
-,TRBJ1-5,-,TRBV11-1,15,CASSLAALSNQPQHF,TGTGCCAGCAGCTTAGCCGCCCTTAGCAATCAGCCCCAGCATTTT
-,TRBJ1-1,-,TRBV27,13,CASSLSGSTEAFF,TGTGCCAGCAGTTTATCCGGCAGCACTGAAGCTTTCTTT
-,TRBJ2-1,TRBD2,TRBV5-4,13,CASSFRGGTEQFF,TGTGCCAGCAGCTTCCGGGGGGGGACTGAGCAGTTCTTC
-,TRBJ2-7,TRBD1,TRBV28,14,CASSWDRASYEQYF,TGTGCCAGCAGTTGGGACAGGGCCTCCTACGAGCAGTACTTC
-,TRBJ2-7,-,TRBV6-5,13,CASRPDGKYEQYF,TGTGCCAGCAGGCCCGACGGGAAATACGAGCAGTACTTC
-,TRBJ1-5,-,TRBV6-6,14,CASSVGGSNQPQHF,TGTGCCAGCAGTGTCGGTGGGAGCAATCAGCCCCAGCATTTT
-,TRBJ2-7,-,TRBV4-1,13,CASSHVHSHEQYF,TGCGCCAGCAGCCACGTTCACTCTCACGAGCAGTACTTC
-,TRBJ2-3,-,TRBV7-3,16,CASSFRGPSSTDTQYF,TGTGCCAGCTCCTTTAGGGGCCCATCTAGCACAGATACGCAGTATTTT
-,TRBJ2-2,TRBD2,TRBV4-2,15,CASSQGLAVNGELFF,TGTGCCAGCAGCCAAGGACTAGCGGTCAACGGGGAGCTGTTTTTT
-,TRBJ2-7,-,TRBV15,15,CATSRGRGSTYEQYF,TGTGCCACCAGCAGGGGCAGGGGCTCCACCTACGAGCAGTACTTC
once,TRBJ2-3,TRBD2,TRBV19,15,CASSDTSGGWDTQYF,TGTGCCAGTAGTGACACTAGCGGGGGTTGGGATACGCAGTATTTT
-,TRBJ2-7,TRBD1,TRBV5-8,15,CASSHDRGDSYEQYF,TGTGCCAGCAGTCACGACAGGGGGGACTCCTACGAGCAGTACTTC
-,TRBJ2-7,-,TRBV7-9,14,CASSPQGQPYEQYF,TGTGCCAGCAGCCCACAGGGACAACCCTACGAGCAGTACTTC
-,TRBJ2-1,TRBD2,TRBV5-4,14,CASSPGEGYNEQFF,TGTGCCAGCAGCCCGGGGGAGGGATACAATGAGCAGTTCTTC
-,TRBJ2-7,-,TRBV4-1,14,CASSLRDQAYEQYF,TGCGCCAGCAGCCTACGGGACCAAGCCTACGAGCAGTACTTC
-,TRBJ2-2,-,TRBV4-1,14,CASSQGPNTGELFF,TGCGCCAGCAGCCAAGGACCGAACACCGGGGAGCTGTTTTTT
-,TRBJ2-1,-,TRBV9,15,CASSVENRAYNEQFF,TGTGCCAGCAGCGTAGAAAACAGGGCCTACAATGAGCAGTTCTTC
-,TRBJ2-2,-,TRBV5-1,22,CASSLPQGQPGTTRAGFGELFF,TGCGCCAGCAGCCTCCCCCAAGGGCAGCCCGGGACAACCCGGGCCGGTTTCGGGGAGCTGTTTTTT
once,TRBJ1-1,-,TRBV6-5,15,CASSSPGGANTEAFF,TGTGCCAGCAGTTCCCCGGGAGGCGCGAACACTGAAGCTTTCTTT
-,TRBJ1-2,TRBD1,TRBV5-4,17,CASNPPGTGVDWDGYTF,TGTGCCAGCAACCCTCCCGGGACAGGGGTTGATTGGGATGGCTACACCTTC
-,TRBJ2-7,-,TRBV28,14,CASSPGDNDYEQYF,TGTGCCAGCAGTCCGGGGGACAACGATTACGAGCAGTACTTC
-,TRBJ2-2,TRBD1,TRBV27,13,CASTKTGIGELFF,TGTGCCAGCACCAAGACAGGGATCGGGGAGCTGTTTTTT
few,TRBJ1-6,-,TRBV7-9,12,CASSLGGSPLHF,TGTGCCAGCAGCTTGGGTGGTTCACCCCTCCACTTT
few,TRBJ2-5,-,TRBV9,16,CASSDSIGSGGETQYF,TGTGCCAGCAGCGATTCGATAGGCTCCGGCGGGGAGACCCAGTACTTC
-,TRBJ1-4,-,TRBV11-3,15,CASSTRLSAWEKLFF,TGTGCCAGCAGCACACGACTCTCCGCCTGGGAAAAACTGTTTTTT
-,TRBJ1-5,-,TRBV15,14,CATSRMGDNQPQHF,TGTGCCACCAGCAGGATGGGGGATAATCAGCCCCAGCATTTT